The 13 T cell receptor beta chains given below trace back to one sample, sequenced in a study of blood T cell repertoires in COVID-19. Repertoires were generated with immunoSEQ multiplex PCR, while TCRdb's copy carries only in-frame clones and drops some. The table includes over 120,000 clones, approximately 80% detected once. Input material: peripheral blood. These TCRs come from a human donor in a cohort sampled during active COVID-19.

Here the CDR3 DNA reads TGTGCCAGCAGTTGCCCCCCCGGGGTTACCTCTGGGGCCAACGTCCTGACTTTC. Protein product: CASSCPPGVTSGANVLTF. V gene TRBV27 combines with J gene TRBJ2-6, with a weak D call TRBD2 (5 bases). Germline CDR1 reads MNHEY; CDR2 reads SMNVEV (reference sequence). The CDR3 runs to 18 residues. With 4 bases removed from V and 0 bases from J, the gap between germline ends came to 16 bases. Full variable domain (remainder filled in from reference TRBV27 and TRBJ2-6): EAQVTQNPRYLITVTGKKLTVTCSQNMNHEYMSWYRQDPGLGLRQIYYSMNVEVTDKGDVPEGYKVSRKEKRNFPLILESPSPNQTSLYFCASSCPPGVTSGANVLTFGAGSRLTVL.

CDR3 coding DNA: TGTGCCAGCAGCTTAGACAGGGCCAGGGAGCAGTACTTC. Protein: CASSLDRAREQYF. The chain is built from TRBV11-2 and TRBJ2-7; a weak D match, TRBD1 (5 bases). V lost 0 bases to trimming and J lost 7 bases, with 10 bases between them. CDR3 length equals 13 residues. Germline CDR1 and CDR2: SGHAT and FQNNGV. Full variable domain (remainder filled in from reference TRBV11-2 and TRBJ2-7): EAGVAQSPRYKIIEKRQSVAFWCNPISGHATLYWYQQILGQGPKLLIQFQNNGVVDDSQLPKDRFSAERLKGVDSTLKIQPAKLEDSAVYLCASSLDRAREQYFGPGTRLTVT.

This clone was detected a few times. This chain links TRBV10-3 with TRBJ2-1; 11 nucleotides align to TRBD2. CDR3 length: 16 amino acids. CDR1 and CDR2 from the germline V gene are ENHRY and SYGVKD. V lost 5 bases, J lost 7 bases, and 10 bases stayed unmatched. The CDR3 DNA is TGTGCCATCAGTTTTGGTCTAGCGGGAGGTAGTAATGAGCAGTTCTTC. This gives the protein CAISFGLAGGSNEQFF.

The chain joins TRBV5-1 to TRBJ2-5; a weak D match, TRBD1 (6 bases). Germline CDR1 SGHRS, CDR2 YFSETQ. V shed 1 base and J shed 3 bases, with 7 bases lying between them. This CDR3 has 13 residues. The CDR3 DNA follows: TGCGCCAGCAGCTTGCCAGGGGAAGAGACCCAGTACTTC. Translated: CASSLPGEETQYF.

This clone was seen only a few times. The V call is TRBV14, the J call TRBJ2-1, with 12 bases identical to TRBD2. Germline CDR1 is SGHDN and CDR2 is FVKESK. CDR3 length equals 16 residues. V gave up 0 bases and J gave up 9 bases; unmatched junction bases: 6. This CDR3 reads CASSQDPSGRASEQFF. The CDR3 DNA reads TGTGCCAGCAGCCAAGATCCTAGCGGGAGGGCCAGTGAGCAGTTCTTC.

J is TRBJ1-1 and V is TRBV5-1, with 9 nucleotides matching TRBD1. Trimming removed 7 bases from V and 4 bases from J; junction bases left unmatched: 5. This CDR3 comprises 13 residues. Germline lookup yields CDR1 SGHRS and CDR2 YFSETQ. The CDR3 nucleotides are TGCGCCAGCGTGGGACAGGGTAGCACTGAAGCTTTCTTT. Translation: CASVGQGSTEAFF.

Concerning this clone itself: In this CDR3 the conserved last residue, phenylalanine or tryptophan, is missing, so a read error is likely. No DNA is shown, since the ends of the CDR3 on it are uncertain; the CDR3 is the one TCRdb lists. Here the CDR3 reads CASSLGTGWS. The V gene is TRBV28, the J gene TRBJ1-2; TRBD1, the table's D call, lacks a check against the DNA. With termini counted, the CDR3 has 10 amino acids. The germline V gene encodes CDR1 MDHEN and CDR2 SYDVKM.

V gene TRBV10-3 combines with J gene TRBJ2-5; 15 bases match TRBD2. This CDR3 region has 18 residues. CDR1 ENHRY and CDR2 SYGVKD come from the germline V gene. The V gene end was trimmed by 4 bases and the J gene end by 5 bases; junction bases not matched to a gene: 11. CDR3 coding DNA: TGTGCCATCAGTGTAGGACTAGCGGGAGGGCCCGGGTCTGAGACCCAGTACTTC. Translation gives CAISVGLAGGPGSETQYF.

The chain uses TRBV5-1 and TRBJ2-3; maybe TRBD1 (6 bases). The germline gives CDR1 SGHRS, CDR2 YFSETQ. The CDR3 runs 14 residues. V was clipped by 3 bases and J by 2 bases, with 10 bases between them. CDR3 in amino acids: CASSSGQNTDTQYF. The CDR3 nucleotides read TGCGCCAGCAGCTCCGGACAGAACACAGATACGCAGTATTTT.

This clone showed up just once. Other DNA sequences in the sample encode the same CDR3. The chain employs TRBV6-5 and TRBJ2-1, with TRBD2 matching over 9 bases. The germline V gene has CDR1 MNHEY and CDR2 SVGAGI. The CDR3 sequence is 16 residues long. Trimming cost V 4 bases and J 4 bases; bases outside gene matches: 8. The CDR3 loop is CASSSPGTSIYNEQFF. The CDR3 DNA is TGTGCCAGCAGTTCCCCCGGGACTAGCATATACAATGAGCAGTTCTTC.

The rearrangement links TRBV18 to TRBJ2-7, with a tentative D call TRBD1 (7 bases). The germline V gene encodes CDR1 KGHSH and CDR2 LQKENI. V was clipped by 5 bases and J by 2 bases, with 10 bases between them. CDR3 size: 13 residues. This CDR3 reads CASSDREAYEQYF. DNA of the CDR3: TGTGCCAGCTCAGACAGGGAGGCCTACGAGCAGTACTTC.

This rearrangement joins TRBV19 to TRBJ1-3, with D unresolved. The CDR3 contains 13 residues. V was trimmed by 9 bases and J by 1 base, leaving 10 bases between them. Per germline, CDR1 LNHDA and CDR2 SQIVND (reference sequence). The CDR3 nucleotides are TGTGCCAGCGGGAGGAAATCTGGAAACACCATATATTTT. Its protein is CASGRKSGNTIYF.

This clone came up a few times. V is TRBV28 and J is TRBJ1-6; 7 nucleotides match TRBD1. The V and J ends lost 8 bases and 9 bases, in that order; junction bases with no gene match: 10. The CDR3 is 14 residues long. The germline V gene encodes CDR1 MDHEN and CDR2 SYDVKM. CDR3 in amino acids: CASVPGTEGSPLHF. In DNA form, the CDR3 reads TGTGCCAGCGTCCCCGGGACAGAGGGTTCACCCCTCCACTTT.